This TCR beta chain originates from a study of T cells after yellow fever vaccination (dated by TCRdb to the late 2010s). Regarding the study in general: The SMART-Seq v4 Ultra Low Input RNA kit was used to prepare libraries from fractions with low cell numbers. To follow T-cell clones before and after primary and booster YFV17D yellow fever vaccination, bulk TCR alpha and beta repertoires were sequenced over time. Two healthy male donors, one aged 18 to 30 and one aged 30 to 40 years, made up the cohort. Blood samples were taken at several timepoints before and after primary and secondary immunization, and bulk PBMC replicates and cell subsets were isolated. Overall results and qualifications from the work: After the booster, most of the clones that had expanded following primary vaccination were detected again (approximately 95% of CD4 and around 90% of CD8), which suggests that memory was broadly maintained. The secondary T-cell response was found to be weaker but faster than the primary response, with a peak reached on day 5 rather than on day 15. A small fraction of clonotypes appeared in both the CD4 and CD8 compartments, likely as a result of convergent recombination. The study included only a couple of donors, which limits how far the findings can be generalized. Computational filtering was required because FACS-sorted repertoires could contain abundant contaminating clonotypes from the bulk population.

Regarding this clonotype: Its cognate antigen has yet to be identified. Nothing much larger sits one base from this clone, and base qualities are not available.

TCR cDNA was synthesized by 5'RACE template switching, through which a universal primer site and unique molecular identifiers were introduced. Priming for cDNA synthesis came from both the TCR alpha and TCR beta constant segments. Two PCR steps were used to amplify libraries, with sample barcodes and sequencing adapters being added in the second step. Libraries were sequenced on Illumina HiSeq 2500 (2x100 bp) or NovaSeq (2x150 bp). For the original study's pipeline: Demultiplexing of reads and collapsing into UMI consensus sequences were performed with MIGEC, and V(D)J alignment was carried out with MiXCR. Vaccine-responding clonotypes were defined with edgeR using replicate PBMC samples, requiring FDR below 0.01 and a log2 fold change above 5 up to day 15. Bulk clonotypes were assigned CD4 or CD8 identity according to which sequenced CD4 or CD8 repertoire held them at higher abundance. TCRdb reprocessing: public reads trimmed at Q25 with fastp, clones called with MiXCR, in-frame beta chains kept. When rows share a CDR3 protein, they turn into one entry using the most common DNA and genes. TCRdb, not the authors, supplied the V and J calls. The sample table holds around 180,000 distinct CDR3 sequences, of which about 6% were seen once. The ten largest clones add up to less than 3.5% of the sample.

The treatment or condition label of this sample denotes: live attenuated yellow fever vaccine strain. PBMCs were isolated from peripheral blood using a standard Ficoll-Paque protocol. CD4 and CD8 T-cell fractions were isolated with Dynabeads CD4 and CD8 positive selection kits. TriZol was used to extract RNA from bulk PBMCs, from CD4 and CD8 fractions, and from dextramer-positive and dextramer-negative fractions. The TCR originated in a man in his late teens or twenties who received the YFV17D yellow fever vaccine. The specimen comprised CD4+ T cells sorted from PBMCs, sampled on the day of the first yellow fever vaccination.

The nucleotide sequence reads as follows: TGCGCCAGCACCTACCAGGGGGCCGTAACCACTGAAGCTTTCTTT. Its translation is CASTYQGAVTTEAFF. Recombination joined TRBV5-1 with TRBJ1-1, with 8 junctional bases fitting TRBD1. After removal of 6 bases from V and 4 bases from J, the junction retains 11 bases not matched to a gene. Reading the germline V gene gives CDR1 SGHRS and CDR2 YFSETQ. The CDR3 starts with the cysteine, ends with the phenylalanine, and has 15 residues. The DNA shown is the 45-base CDR3, in frame from base 1.